This record covers a single TCR beta chain. This sample was taken from a study of blood T cell repertoires in COVID-19. Study details: The samples span acute and convalescent COVID-19 from the United States, Italy and Spain. T cells, B-cell-depleted T cells, or PBMCs provided the cDNA or gDNA that served as material.

As processed by the authors: Amplifying reference gene primers gave estimates of nucleated cell counts. Profiled with immunoSEQ multiplex PCR; TCRdb holds only in-frame clones, not every one. That table gives V, J and clone size, and the DNA gave D and trimming. The data contain some 200,000 clones, roughly 80% of them seen just once; the ten biggest clones take up roughly 3%. V was clipped by 5 bases and J by 2 bases; unmatched bases: 15. The length of the CDR3 is 18 residues. Germline V gene lookup returns CDR1 SSHAT and CDR2 FNYEAQ (reference sequence). The J gene is TRBJ2-1, the V gene TRBV7-7; 7 bases are a match to TRBD2. The origin of this receptor is a woman aged 25 to 39 who had recovered from COVID-19. The sequenced sample consisted of peripheral blood. CDR3 nucleotide sequence: TGTGCCAGCAGCCTGGGGACTTTGGGGGAGGGTACCTACAATGAGCAGTTCTTC. It specifies CASSLGTLGEGTYNEQFF. The whole variable domain, filled in from reference TRBV7-7 and TRBJ2-1, reads GAGVSQSPRYKVTKRGQDVTLRCDPISSHATLYWYQQALGQGPEFLTYFNYEAQPDKSGLPSDRFSAERPEGSISTLTIQRTEQRDSAMYRCASSLGTLGEGTYNEQFFGPGTRLTVL.